The clone carrying this TCR beta chain has a handful of counts. Its target is unknown. This specimen belongs to a study of vaccination and CD4 T cells after COVID-19. Whole-study context: Overlapping spike peptides from SARS-CoV-2, HCoV-NL63, HCoV-OC43 and HCoV-229E served to stimulate the cells.

Cultured CD4+ T-cell DNA underwent Oncomine TCR Beta short-read sequencing. TCRdb re-analysed the PCR reads in MiXCR, keeping a single row per CDR3 protein. This table holds about 25,000 distinct CDR3 sequences, 36% found once. Documented time point: late sampling 161 to 241 days after vaccination in three convalescent patients. Treatment here: roughly ten-day PBMC culture with coronavirus spike peptide pools or control peptides (ViraFEST assay). Peptide-pool expansion of antigen-specific T cells preceded TCR sequencing in ViraFEST. Sequencing was performed on CD4+ T cells from blood, cultured in vitro, taken about 7 months after SARS-CoV-2 vaccination. The sequence derives from a human donor who had recovered from COVID-19.

CDR3 loop: CASSSTIRGGQETQYF. CDR3 sequence (DNA): TGTGCCAGCAGTTCCACTATCCGAGGGGGGCAAGAGACCCAGTACTTC. The rearrangement links TRBV7-2 to TRBJ2-5; D possibly matches TRBD1 or TRBD2 (6 bases each). V was pared by 6 bases and J by 2 bases, with 19 bases between. The CDR3 loop spans 16 amino acids. Germline CDR1 reads SGHTA; CDR2 reads FQGNSA. The variable domain in full, with the rest retrieved from reference TRBV7-2 and TRBJ2-5, is GAGVSQSPSNKVTEKGKDVELRCDPISGHTALYWYRQSLGQGLEFLIYFQGNSAPDKSGLPSDRFSAERTGGSVSTLTIQRTQQEDSAVYLCASSSTIRGGQETQYFGPGTRLLVL.